The entry that follows covers one T cell receptor beta chain sequence. The data derive from a study of shared clonotypes between healthy human individuals. Sequencing used immunoSEQ multiplex PCR; TCRdb keeps in-frame clones, though not all of them. The sample contains a few million clones, roughly nine tenths of which appear only once. Specimen: naive CD4+ T cells sorted from blood. Described subset: CD45RA+ positively selected. The receptor was isolated from a young man in good health.

The CDR3 is CASSGQGAANEKLFF. CDR3 bases: TGTGCCAGCAGCGGTCAGGGGGCAGCTAATGAAAAACTGTTTTTT. This rearrangement joins TRBV2 to TRBJ1-4; 8 bases map to TRBD1. This CDR3 region has 15 residues. The V segment lost 6 bases and the J segment 3 bases; nucleotides outside the gene matches: 6. Per germline, CDR1 SNHLY and CDR2 FYNNEI.